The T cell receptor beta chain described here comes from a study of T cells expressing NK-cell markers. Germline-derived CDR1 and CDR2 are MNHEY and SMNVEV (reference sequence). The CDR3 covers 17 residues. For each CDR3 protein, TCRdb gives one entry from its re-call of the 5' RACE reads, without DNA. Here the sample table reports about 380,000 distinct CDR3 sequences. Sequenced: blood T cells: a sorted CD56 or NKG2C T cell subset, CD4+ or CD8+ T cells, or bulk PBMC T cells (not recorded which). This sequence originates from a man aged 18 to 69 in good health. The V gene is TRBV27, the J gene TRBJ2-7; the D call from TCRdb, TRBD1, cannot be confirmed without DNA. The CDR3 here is CASSLRAPGTGRYEQYF.